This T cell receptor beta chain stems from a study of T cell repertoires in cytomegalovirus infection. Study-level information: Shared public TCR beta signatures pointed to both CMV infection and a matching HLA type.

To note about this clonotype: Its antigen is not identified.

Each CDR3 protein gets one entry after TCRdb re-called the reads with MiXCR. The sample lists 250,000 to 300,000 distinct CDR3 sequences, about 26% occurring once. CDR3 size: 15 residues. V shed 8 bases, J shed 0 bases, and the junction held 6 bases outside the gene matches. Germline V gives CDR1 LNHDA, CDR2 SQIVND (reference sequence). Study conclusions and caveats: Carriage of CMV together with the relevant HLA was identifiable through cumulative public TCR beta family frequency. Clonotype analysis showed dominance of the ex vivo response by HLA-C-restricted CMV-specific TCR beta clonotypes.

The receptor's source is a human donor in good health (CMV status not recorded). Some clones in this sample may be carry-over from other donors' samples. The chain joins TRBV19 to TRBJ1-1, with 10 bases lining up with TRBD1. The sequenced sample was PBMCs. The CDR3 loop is CASFTGTGVNTEAFF. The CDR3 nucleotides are TGTGCCAGTTTTACCGGGACAGGGGTGAACACTGAAGCTTTCTTT.